This T cell receptor (beta chain) was observed in a study of Ad26.COV2.S vaccination and SARS-CoV-2 variants. Study summary: The study gave Ad26.COV2.S intramuscularly, once or twice 56 days apart. General study points: There was a possibility that the TCR breadth and depth analyses underestimated total T cell responses. Vaccine recipients had higher spike-specific TCR breadth than placebo recipients.

A remark on this clone: Its target is unknown.

The data were produced by immunoSEQ multiplex PCR, yet TCRdb's version contains in-frame clones alone and is incomplete. The data contain around 300,000 clones, 75% to 90% of them singletons. As for treatment: about 20 received Ad26.COV2.S at low or high dose, single or two shots; roughly five received placebo; per-sample allocation not given. Repertoires come from day 63 after the first vaccine or placebo injection. It was Wuhan-strain SARS-CoV-2 spike that the Ad26 vaccine vector expressed. This clonotype was obtained from a person between 18 and 65 years old who received the Ad26.COV2.S COVID-19 vaccine or a placebo. Specimen: peripheral blood, collected in a trial of Ad26.COV2.S vaccine versus placebo.

The CDR3 here is CASSQDPPAGVKNEQFF. In DNA form, the CDR3 reads TGTGCCAGCAGCCAAGATCCCCCAGCGGGAGTGAAAAATGAGCAGTTCTTC. The V gene is TRBV3-1 (or the pseudogene TRBV3-2), the J gene TRBJ2-1; 8 bases align to TRBD2. The length of the CDR3 is 17 residues. Trimming cost V 0 bases and J 7 bases; bases outside gene matches: 11. Germline values: CDR1 LGHDT, CDR2 YNNKEL (reference sequence).